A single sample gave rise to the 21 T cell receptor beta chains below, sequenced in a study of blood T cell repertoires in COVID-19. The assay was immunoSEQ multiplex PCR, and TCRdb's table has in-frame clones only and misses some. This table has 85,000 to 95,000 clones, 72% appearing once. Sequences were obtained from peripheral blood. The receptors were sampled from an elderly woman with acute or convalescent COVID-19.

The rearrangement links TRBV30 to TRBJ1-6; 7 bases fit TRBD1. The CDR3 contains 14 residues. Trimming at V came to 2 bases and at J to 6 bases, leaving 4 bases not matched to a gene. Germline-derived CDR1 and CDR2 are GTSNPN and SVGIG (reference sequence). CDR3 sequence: CAWSRGDSNSPLHF. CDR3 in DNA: TGTGCCTGGAGTAGGGGGGACAGTAATTCACCCCTCCACTTT.

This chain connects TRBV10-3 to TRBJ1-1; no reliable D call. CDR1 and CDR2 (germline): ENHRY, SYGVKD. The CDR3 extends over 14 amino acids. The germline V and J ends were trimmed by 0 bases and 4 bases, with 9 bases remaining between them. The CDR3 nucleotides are TGTGCCATCAGTGAGTCTTTGACAACCACTGAAGCTTTCTTT. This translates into CAISESLTTTEAFF.

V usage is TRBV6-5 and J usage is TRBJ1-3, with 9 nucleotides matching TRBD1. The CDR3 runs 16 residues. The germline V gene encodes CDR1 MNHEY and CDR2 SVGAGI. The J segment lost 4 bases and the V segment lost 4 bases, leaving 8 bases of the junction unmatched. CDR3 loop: CASSLGTGPQGNTIYF. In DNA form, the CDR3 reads TGTGCCAGCAGTTTAGGGACAGGGCCGCAGGGAAACACCATATATTTT.

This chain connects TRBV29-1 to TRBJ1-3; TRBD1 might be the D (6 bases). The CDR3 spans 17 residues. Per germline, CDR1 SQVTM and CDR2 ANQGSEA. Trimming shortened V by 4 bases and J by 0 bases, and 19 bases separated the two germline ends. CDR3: CSVAQSGALYSGNTIYF. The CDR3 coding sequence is TGCAGCGTTGCCCAATCAGGGGCGCTTTACTCTGGAAACACCATATATTTT.

The CDR3 protein is CASSYSKRGGNQPQHF. CDR3 coding DNA: TGTGCCAGCAGTTACTCGAAACGGGGGGGGAATCAGCCCCAGCATTTT. The chain is built from TRBV6-6 and TRBJ1-5, with TRBD1 as a possible D gene (5 bases). Per germline, CDR1 MNHNY and CDR2 SVGAGI (reference sequence). Trimming shortened V by 0 bases and J by 4 bases, and 13 bases separated the two germline ends. CDR3 length: 16 residues.

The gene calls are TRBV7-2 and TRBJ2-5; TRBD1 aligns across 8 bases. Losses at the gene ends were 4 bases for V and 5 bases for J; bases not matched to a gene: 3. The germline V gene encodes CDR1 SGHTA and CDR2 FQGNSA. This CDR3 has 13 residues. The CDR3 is CASSSGQVETQYF. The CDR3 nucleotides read TGTGCCAGCAGCTCGGGACAGGTGGAGACCCAGTACTTC.

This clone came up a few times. CDR3 amino acids: CASSLGLGSSYNSPLHF. For the CDR3, the DNA is TGTGCCAGCAGCTTAGGTTTGGGCAGTTCGTATAATTCACCCCTCCACTTT. The chain employs TRBV7-2 and TRBJ1-6; no firm D call. The CDR3 length is 17 residues. V was shortened by 1 base and J by 4 bases, with 14 bases between the two germline ends. CDR1 SGHTA and CDR2 FQGNSA come from the germline V gene.

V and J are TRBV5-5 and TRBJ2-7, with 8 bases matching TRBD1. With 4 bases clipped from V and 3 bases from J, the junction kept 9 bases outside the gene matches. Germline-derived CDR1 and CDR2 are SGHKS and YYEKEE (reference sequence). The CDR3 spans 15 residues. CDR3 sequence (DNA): TGTGCCAGCAGCGATAGAGGACAGGGAATCTACGAGCAGTACTTC. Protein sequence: CASSDRGQGIYEQYF.

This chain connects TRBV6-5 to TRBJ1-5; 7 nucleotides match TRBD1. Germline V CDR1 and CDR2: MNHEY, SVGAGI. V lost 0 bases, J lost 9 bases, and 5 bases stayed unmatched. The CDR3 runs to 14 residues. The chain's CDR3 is CASSYSRTGGPQHF. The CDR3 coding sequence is TGTGCCAGCAGTTACTCGAGGACAGGCGGGCCCCAGCATTTT.

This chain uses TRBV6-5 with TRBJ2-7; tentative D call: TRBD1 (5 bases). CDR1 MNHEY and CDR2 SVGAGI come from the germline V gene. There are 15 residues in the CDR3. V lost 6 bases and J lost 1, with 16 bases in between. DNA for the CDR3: TGTGCCAGCAGAGGGGCCCCGACCTCTTCCTACGAGCAGTACTTC. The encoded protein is CASRGAPTSSYEQYF.

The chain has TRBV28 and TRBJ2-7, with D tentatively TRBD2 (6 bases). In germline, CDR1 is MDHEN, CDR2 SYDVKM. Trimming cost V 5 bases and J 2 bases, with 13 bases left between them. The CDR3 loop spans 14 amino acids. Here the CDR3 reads CASSGGTAPYEQYF. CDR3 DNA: TGTGCCAGCAGTGGGGGGACTGCCCCCTACGAGCAGTACTTC.

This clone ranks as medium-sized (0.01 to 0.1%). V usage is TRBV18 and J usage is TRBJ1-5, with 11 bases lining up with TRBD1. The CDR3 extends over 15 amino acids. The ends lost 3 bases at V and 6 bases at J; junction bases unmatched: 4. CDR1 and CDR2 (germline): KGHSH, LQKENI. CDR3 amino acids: CASSPGQGAGQPQHF. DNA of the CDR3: TGTGCCAGCTCACCCGGACAGGGGGCGGGTCAGCCCCAGCATTTT.

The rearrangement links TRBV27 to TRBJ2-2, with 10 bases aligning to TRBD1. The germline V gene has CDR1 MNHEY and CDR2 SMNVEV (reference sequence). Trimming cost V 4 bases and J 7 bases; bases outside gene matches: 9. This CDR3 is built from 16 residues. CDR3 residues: CASSSPSTGGVGELFF. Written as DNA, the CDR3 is TGTGCCAGCAGTTCTCCCTCGACAGGGGGCGTCGGGGAGCTGTTTTTT.

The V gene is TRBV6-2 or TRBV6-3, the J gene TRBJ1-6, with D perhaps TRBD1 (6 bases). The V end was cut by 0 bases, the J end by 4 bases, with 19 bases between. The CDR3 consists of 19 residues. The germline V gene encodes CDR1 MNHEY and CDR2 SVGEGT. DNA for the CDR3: TGTGCCAGCAGTTACTCGCCCTCAGGGGCCCAATTTTATAATTCACCCCTCCACTTT. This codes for CASSYSPSGAQFYNSPLHF.

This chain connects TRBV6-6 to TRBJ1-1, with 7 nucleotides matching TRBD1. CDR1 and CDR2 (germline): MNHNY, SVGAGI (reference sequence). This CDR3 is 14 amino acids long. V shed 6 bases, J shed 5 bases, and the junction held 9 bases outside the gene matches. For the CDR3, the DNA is TGTGCCAGCAGGAACAGGGGCTCCCTTACTGAAGCTTTCTTT. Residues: CASRNRGSLTEAFF.

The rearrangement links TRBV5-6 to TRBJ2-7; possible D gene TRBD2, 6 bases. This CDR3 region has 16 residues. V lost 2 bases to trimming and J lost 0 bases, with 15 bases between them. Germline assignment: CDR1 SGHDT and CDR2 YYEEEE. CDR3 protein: CASSFSGRTASYEQYF. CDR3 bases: TGTGCCAGCAGCTTTTCAGGGAGGACTGCCTCCTACGAGCAGTACTTC. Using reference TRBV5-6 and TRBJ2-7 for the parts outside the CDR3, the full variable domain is DAGVTQSPTHLIKTRGQQVTLRCSPKSGHDTVSWYQQALGQGPQFIFQYYEEEERQRGNFPDRFSGHQFPNYSSELNVNALLLGDSALYLCASSFSGRTASYEQYFGPGTRLTVT.

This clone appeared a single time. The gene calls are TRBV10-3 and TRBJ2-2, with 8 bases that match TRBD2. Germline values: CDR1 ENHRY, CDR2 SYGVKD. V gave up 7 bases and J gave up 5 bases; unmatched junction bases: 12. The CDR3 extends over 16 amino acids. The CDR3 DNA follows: TGTGCCATCACCCCTACGCGGGGGGCCGTGACCGGGGAGCTGTTTTTT. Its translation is CAITPTRGAVTGELFF.

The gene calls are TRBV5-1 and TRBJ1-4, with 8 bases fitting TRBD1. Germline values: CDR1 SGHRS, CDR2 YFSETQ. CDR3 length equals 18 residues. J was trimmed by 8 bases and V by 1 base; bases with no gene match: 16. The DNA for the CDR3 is TGCGCCAGCAGCTTGAATCCAGGGGGCGGAGGGGTAGGCGAAAAACTGTTTTTT. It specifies CASSLNPGGGGVGEKLFF.

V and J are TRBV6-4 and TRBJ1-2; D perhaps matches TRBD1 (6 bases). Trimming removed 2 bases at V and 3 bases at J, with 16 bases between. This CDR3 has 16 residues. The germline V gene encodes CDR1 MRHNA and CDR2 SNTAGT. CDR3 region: CASSDGIAGADYGYTF. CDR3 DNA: TGTGCCAGCAGTGACGGTATTGCAGGGGCTGACTATGGCTACACCTTC.

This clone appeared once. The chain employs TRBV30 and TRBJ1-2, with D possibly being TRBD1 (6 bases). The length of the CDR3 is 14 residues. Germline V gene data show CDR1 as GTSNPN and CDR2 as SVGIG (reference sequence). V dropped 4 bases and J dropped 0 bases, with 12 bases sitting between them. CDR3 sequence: CAWTIQGTNYGYTF. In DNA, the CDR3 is TGTGCCTGGACCATACAGGGAACTAACTATGGCTACACCTTC. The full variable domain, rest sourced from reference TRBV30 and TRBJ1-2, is SQTIHQWPATLVQPVGSPLSLECTVEGTSNPNLYWYRQAAGRGLQLLFYSVGIGQISSEVPQNLSASRPQDRQFILSSKKLLLSDSGFYLCAWTIQGTNYGYTFGSGTRLTVV.

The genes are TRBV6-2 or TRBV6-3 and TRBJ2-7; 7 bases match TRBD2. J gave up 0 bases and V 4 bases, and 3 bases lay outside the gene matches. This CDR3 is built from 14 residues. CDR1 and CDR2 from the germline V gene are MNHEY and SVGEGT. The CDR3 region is CASSSRGDSYEQYF. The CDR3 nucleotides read TGTGCCAGCAGTTCTCGGGGGGACTCCTACGAGCAGTACTTC.